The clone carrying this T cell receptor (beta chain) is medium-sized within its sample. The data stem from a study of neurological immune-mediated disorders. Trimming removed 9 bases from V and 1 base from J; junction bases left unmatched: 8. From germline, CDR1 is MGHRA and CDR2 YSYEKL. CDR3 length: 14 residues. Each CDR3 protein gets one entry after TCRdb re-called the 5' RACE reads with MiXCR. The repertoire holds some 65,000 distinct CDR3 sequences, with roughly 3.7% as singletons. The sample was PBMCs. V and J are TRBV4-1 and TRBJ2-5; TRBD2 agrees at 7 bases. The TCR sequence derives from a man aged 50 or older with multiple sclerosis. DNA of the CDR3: TGCGCCAGTTCCTCGGGGGGTCCCCAAGAGACCCAGTACTTC. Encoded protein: CASSSGGPQETQYF.